Following are 20 T cell receptor beta chains from one sample sequenced in a study of a mutant IDH1 vaccine in newly diagnosed glioma. Generated by immunoSEQ multiplex PCR, the TCRdb table keeps only in-frame clones and is missing some. The sample records tens of thousands of clones, about 80% being singletons. The time point here: baseline, week 1 (first vaccination visit). Indicated treatment: pre-vaccination baseline after standard-of-care therapy. The specimen was PBMCs, collected from a glioma patient treated with radiotherapy, temozolomide or both. The receptors shown here come from a woman aged 45-65 years with glioma.

The V call is TRBV5-8, the J call TRBJ2-5; 10 bases map to TRBD1. This CDR3 has 15 amino acids. V trimming: 3 bases; J trimming: 4 bases; junction bases outside the gene matches: 6. Germline V CDR1 and CDR2: SGHTS, YDEGEE. The CDR3 sequence: CASSYVTGGVETQYF. Written as DNA, the CDR3 is TGTGCCAGCAGCTACGTGACAGGGGGCGTAGAGACCCAGTACTTC.

The rearrangement links TRBV5-8 to TRBJ1-4; TRBD1 aligns across 7 bases. V was pared by 4 bases and J by 3 bases, with 6 bases of the junction left unmatched. Germline V gives CDR1 SGHTS, CDR2 YDEGEE. The CDR3 consists of 15 residues. The DNA of the CDR3 is TGTGCCAGCAGCCAACGACAGGGAGCTAATGAAAAACTGTTTTTT. Its translation: CASSQRQGANEKLFF.

J is TRBJ1-5 and V is TRBV10-3, with D possibly being TRBD1 (5 bases). The CDR3 sequence is 14 residues long. CDR1 and CDR2 (germline): ENHRY, SYGVKD. Trimming took off 4 bases at V and 1 base at J, with 8 bases between the two ends. The CDR3 nucleotides are TGTGCCATCAGTGGACAGCTAAGCAATCAGCCCCAGCATTTT. Protein product: CAISGQLSNQPQHF.

A single count supports this clone. The chain couples TRBV2 to TRBJ2-7, with TRBD1 matching 8 bases. V lost 1 base, J lost 2 bases, and 1 base stayed unmatched. The CDR3 runs to 14 residues. The germline gives CDR1 SNHLY, CDR2 FYNNEI. CDR3 bases: TGTGCCAGCAGTGAAGAACAGGGGGCCTACGAGCAGTACTTC. It codes for CASSEEQGAYEQYF.

This chain uses TRBV5-1 with TRBJ2-5, with 15 bases fitting TRBD2. In germline, CDR1 is SGHRS, CDR2 YFSETQ. V shed 0 bases and J 5 bases; nucleotides not matched to a gene: 8. This CDR3 spans 18 amino acids. CDR3 sequence reads: CASSLGTSGGASTETQYF. CDR3 bases: TGCGCCAGCAGCTTGGGGACTAGCGGGGGGGCGAGTACCGAGACCCAGTACTTC.

This clone was recorded at least ten times. The chain has TRBV29-1 and TRBJ2-7; 8 bases agree with TRBD2. V shed 6 bases, J shed 0 bases, and the junction held 7 bases outside the gene matches. The CDR3 is made up of 14 amino acids. CDR1 SQVTM and CDR2 ANQGSEA come from the germline V gene. The CDR3 sequence: CSVGGVLSSYEQYF. The CDR3 nucleotides read TGCAGCGTCGGGGGGGTCCTAAGCTCCTACGAGCAGTACTTC.

This chain links TRBV7-8 with TRBJ2-2, with 9 bases fitting TRBD1. Trimming cost V 5 bases and J 1 base; bases outside gene matches: 5. Per germline, CDR1 SGHVS and CDR2 FQNEAQ. CDR3 length: 16 amino acids. CDR3 amino acids: CASSLRDRVNTGELFF. The CDR3 DNA is TGTGCCAGCAGCCTAAGGGACAGGGTGAACACCGGGGAGCTGTTTTTT.

The J gene is TRBJ2-7, the V gene TRBV9, with 7 bases that match TRBD1. V lost 2 bases to trimming and J lost 2 bases; unmatched junction nucleotides: 4. CDR3 size: 14 residues. Germline CDR1 reads SGDLS; CDR2 reads YYNGEE. CDR3 nucleotides: TGTGCCAGCAGCGTGACAGGGTCGACCTACGAGCAGTACTTC. Protein product: CASSVTGSTYEQYF.

In nucleotides, the CDR3 is TGTGCCACCAGGACTGGGCGAGGGCCCCAGCATTTT. Protein: CATRTGRGPQHF. This chain uses TRBV19 with TRBJ1-5; D remains unclear. Trimming cost V 10 bases and J 9 bases, with 16 bases left between them. The CDR3 loop spans 12 amino acids. Germline CDR1 and CDR2: LNHDA and SQIVND (reference sequence).

This chain joins TRBV28 and TRBJ2-7; D is possibly TRBD1 or TRBD2 (5 bases each). The germline V gene encodes CDR1 MDHEN and CDR2 SYDVKM. This CDR3 contains 15 residues. V lost 6 bases, J lost 0 bases, and 15 bases lay in between. The CDR3 here is CASSLGRQSSYEQYF. For the CDR3, the DNA is TGTGCCAGCAGCTTGGGACGACAGAGCTCCTACGAGCAGTACTTC.

The V and J genes are TRBV29-1 and TRBJ1-1; D call uncertain. The CDR3 loop spans 12 amino acids. Germline V CDR1 and CDR2: SQVTM, ANQGSEA. The germline V and J ends were trimmed by 4 bases and 1 base, with 7 bases remaining between them. In DNA form, the CDR3 reads TGCAGCGTTGGGCGGGGGAACACTGAAGCTTTCTTT. It encodes CSVGRGNTEAFF.

The rearrangement joins TRBV10-3 to TRBJ2-1; 11 bases are a match to TRBD1. The V and J ends lost 0 bases and 9 bases, in that order; junction bases with no gene match: 13. CDR1 and CDR2 from the germline V gene are ENHRY and SYGVKD. The CDR3 totals 18 residues. The CDR3 is CAISESAGQGVGPSEQFF. Here the CDR3 DNA reads TGTGCCATCAGTGAGTCGGCGGGACAGGGGGTGGGGCCCTCTGAGCAGTTCTTC.

The chain carries TRBV9 and TRBJ2-1, with D unclear. Germline CDR1 and CDR2: SGDLS and YYNGEE. Trimming took off 0 bases at V and 6 bases at J, with 13 bases between the two ends. There are 15 residues in the CDR3. The CDR3 sequence: CASSVGGVAPNEQFF. The CDR3 DNA reads as TGTGCCAGCAGCGTAGGTGGAGTCGCTCCCAATGAGCAGTTCTTC.

This clone turned up a few times. The gene calls are TRBV5-1 and TRBJ2-7; D is perhaps TRBD2 (5 bases). This CDR3 region has 15 residues. Deletions cut 0 bases from V and 5 bases from J, with 15 bases between. Germline assignment: CDR1 SGHRS and CDR2 YFSETQ. In DNA form, the CDR3 reads TGCGCCAGCAGCTTGGCCAGAGGGAACGGCGACGAGCAGTACTTC. Protein: CASSLARGNGDEQYF.

The chain couples TRBV25-1 to TRBJ2-2; 8 positions match TRBD1. The length of the CDR3 is 16 residues. Looked up from germline, CDR1 is MGHDK and CDR2 is SYGVNS. Unmatched junction bases numbered 7, after V lost 5 bases and J lost 2 bases. Here the CDR3 reads CASSRRGQGNTGELFF. The CDR3 DNA follows: TGTGCCAGCAGTCGACGCGGACAGGGTAACACCGGGGAGCTGTTTTTT.

The rearrangement uses TRBV5-1 and TRBJ2-5; a weak D match, TRBD1 (6 bases). V lost 4 bases, J lost 3 bases, and 10 bases lay in between. CDR3 length equals 13 residues. Germline lookup yields CDR1 SGHRS and CDR2 YFSETQ. CDR3 nucleotides: TGCGCCAGCAGCCCTAGGACAGAAGAGACCCAGTACTTC. It yields the protein CASSPRTEETQYF.

The CDR3 spells CASSYFGGGDGYTF. CDR3 nucleotides: TGTGCCAGCAGTTACTTCGGGGGGGGAGATGGCTACACCTTC. The chain joins TRBV6-5 to TRBJ1-2; D may be TRBD1 (5 bases). Germline-derived CDR1 and CDR2 are MNHEY and SVGAGI. The CDR3 has 14 residues. Deletions cut 1 base from V and 6 bases from J, with 12 bases between.

The rearrangement joins TRBV7-2 to TRBJ2-4; TRBD1 might be the D (6 bases). Germline V gives CDR1 SGHTA, CDR2 FQGNSA. CDR3 length: 15 residues. Trimming removed 1 base at V and 5 bases at J, with 12 bases between. CDR3 region: CASSLGGWGQNIQYF. The CDR3 DNA sequence: TGTGCCAGCAGCTTAGGGGGGTGGGGGCAAAACATTCAGTACTTC.

Judged by abundance, this clone is medium-sized (0.01 to 0.1%). The rearrangement links TRBV9 to TRBJ1-3; D gene uncertain. Germline loops: CDR1 SGDLS, CDR2 YYNGEE. V lost 3 bases and J 9 bases, leaving 7 bases between the germline ends. The CDR3 totals 11 residues. The CDR3 DNA reads TGTGCCAGCAGCGCAGTCGGCACCATATATTTT. Residues: CASSAVGTIYF.

This clone was found once. This chain's CDR3 is CASSVAGTVGEKLFF. The CDR3, as DNA: TGTGCCAGCAGCGTAGCTGGGACAGTTGGAGAAAAACTGTTTTTT. This chain links TRBV9 with TRBJ1-4; 7 nucleotides align to TRBD1. The CDR3 totals 15 residues. Germline values: CDR1 SGDLS, CDR2 YYNGEE. V lost 0 bases, J lost 8 bases, and 7 bases stayed unmatched.